This T cell receptor (beta chain) was sequenced during a study of T cells in tuberculosis. Study-level findings and limits: GMM-specific TCRs were nearer to active tuberculosis alpha repertoires, suggesting expansion. Classification accuracy was 80% to 90% (AUROC 0.85 to 0.95) with the GMM-specific repertoire.

Remarks on this clone: The antigen remains unidentified.

Germline V gene lookup returns CDR1 SGHTA and CDR2 FQGNSA. The length of the CDR3 is 15 residues. V lost 3 bases to trimming and J lost 9 bases, with 15 bases between them. Method: immunoSEQ multiplex PCR; TCRdb's copy keeps in-frame clones and lacks some. The sample includes under 40,000 clones, approximately 89% of them seen just once. The chain combines TRBV7-2 with TRBJ1-6; the D is unclear. Sequenced material: PBMCs. This TCR was recovered from a donor aged 10 to 29 with latent tuberculosis or without tuberculosis infection. The CDR3 loop is CASSFGVVFSSPLHF. The CDR3 DNA sequence: TGTGCCAGCAGCTTCGGGGTAGTTTTTTCTTCACCCCTCCACTTT.